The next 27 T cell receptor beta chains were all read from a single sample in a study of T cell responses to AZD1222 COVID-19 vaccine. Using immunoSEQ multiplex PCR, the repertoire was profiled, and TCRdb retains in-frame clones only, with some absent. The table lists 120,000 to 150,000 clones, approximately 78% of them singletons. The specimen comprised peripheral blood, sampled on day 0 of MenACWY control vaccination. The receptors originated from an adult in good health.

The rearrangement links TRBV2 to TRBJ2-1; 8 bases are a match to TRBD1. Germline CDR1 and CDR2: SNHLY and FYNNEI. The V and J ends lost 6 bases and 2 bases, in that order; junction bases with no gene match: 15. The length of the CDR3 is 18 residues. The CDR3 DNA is TGTGCCAGCAGCTCCCTATTTGTGGGGGACAGGACCTACAATGAGCAGTTCTTC. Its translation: CASSSLFVGDRTYNEQFF. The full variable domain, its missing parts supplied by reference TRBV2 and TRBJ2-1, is EPEVTQTPSHQVTQMGQEVILRCVPISNHLYFYWYRQILGQKVEFLVSFYNNEISEKSEIFDDQFSVERPDGSNFTLKIRSTKLEDSAMYFCASSSLFVGDRTYNEQFFGPGTRLTVL.

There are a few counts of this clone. CDR3 coding DNA: TGTGCCAGCAGCGCCTTACAGGGCGTAAATGAAAAACTGTTTTTT. Translation: CASSALQGVNEKLFF. The chain couples TRBV9 to TRBJ1-4; a possible D gene is TRBD1 (6 bases). This CDR3 is built from 15 residues. V lost 3 bases and J 5 bases, leaving 14 bases between the germline ends. The germline gives CDR1 SGDLS, CDR2 YYNGEE.

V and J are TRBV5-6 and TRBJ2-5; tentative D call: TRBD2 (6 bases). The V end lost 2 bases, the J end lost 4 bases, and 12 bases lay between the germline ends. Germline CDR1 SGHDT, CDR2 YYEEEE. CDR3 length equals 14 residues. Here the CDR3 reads CASSFWGGGETQYF. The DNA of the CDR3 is TGTGCCAGCAGCTTCTGGGGAGGCGGAGAGACCCAGTACTTC. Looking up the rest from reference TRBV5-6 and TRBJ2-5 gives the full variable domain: DAGVTQSPTHLIKTRGQQVTLRCSPKSGHDTVSWYQQALGQGPQFIFQYYEEEERQRGNFPDRFSGHQFPNYSSELNVNALLLGDSALYLCASSFWGGGETQYFGPGTRLLVL.

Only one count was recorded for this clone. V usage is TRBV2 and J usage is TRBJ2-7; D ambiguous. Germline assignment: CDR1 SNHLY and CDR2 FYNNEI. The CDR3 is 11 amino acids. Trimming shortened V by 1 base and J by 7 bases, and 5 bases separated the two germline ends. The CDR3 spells CASSEDVEQYF. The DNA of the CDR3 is TGTGCCAGCAGTGAAGACGTAGAGCAGTACTTC.

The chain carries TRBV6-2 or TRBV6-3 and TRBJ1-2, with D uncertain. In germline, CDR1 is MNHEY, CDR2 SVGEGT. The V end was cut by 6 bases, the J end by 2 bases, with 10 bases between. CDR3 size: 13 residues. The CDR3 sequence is CASSLDNNYGYTF. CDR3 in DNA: TGTGCCAGCAGCCTAGACAACAACTATGGCTACACCTTC.

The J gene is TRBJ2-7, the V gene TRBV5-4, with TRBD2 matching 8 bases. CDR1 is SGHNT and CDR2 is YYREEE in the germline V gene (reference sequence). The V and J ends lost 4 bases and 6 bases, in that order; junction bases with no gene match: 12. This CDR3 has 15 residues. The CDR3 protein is CASSPSFGGGGEQYF. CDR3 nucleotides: TGTGCCAGCAGCCCCTCCTTCGGGGGGGGAGGCGAGCAGTACTTC.

The CDR3 sequence: CASSLVYPTGAGELFF. CDR3 sequence (DNA): TGTGCCAGCAGCTTAGTATACCCAACGGGCGCCGGGGAGCTGTTTTTT. The chain is built from TRBV11-1 and TRBJ2-2; D uncertain. Germline values: CDR1 SGHAT, CDR2 FQDESV (reference sequence). The length of the CDR3 is 16 residues. V lost 1 base and J 6 bases, leaving 15 bases between the germline ends.

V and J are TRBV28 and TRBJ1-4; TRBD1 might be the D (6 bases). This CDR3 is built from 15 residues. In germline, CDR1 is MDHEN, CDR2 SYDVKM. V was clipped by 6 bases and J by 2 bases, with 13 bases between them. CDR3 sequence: CASSQGGSTNEKLFF. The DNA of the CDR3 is TGTGCCAGCAGCCAAGGGGGGTCCACTAATGAAAAACTGTTTTTT.

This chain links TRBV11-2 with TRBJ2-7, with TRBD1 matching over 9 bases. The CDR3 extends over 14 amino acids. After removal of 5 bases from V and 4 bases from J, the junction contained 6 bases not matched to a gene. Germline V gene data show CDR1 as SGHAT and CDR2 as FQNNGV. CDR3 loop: CASSLGQGHYEQYF. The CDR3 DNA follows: TGTGCCAGCAGCCTAGGACAGGGGCATTACGAGCAGTACTTC. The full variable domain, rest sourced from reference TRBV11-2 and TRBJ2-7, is EAGVAQSPRYKIIEKRQSVAFWCNPISGHATLYWYQQILGQGPKLLIQFQNNGVVDDSQLPKDRFSAERLKGVDSTLKIQPAKLEDSAVYLCASSLGQGHYEQYFGPGTRLTVT.

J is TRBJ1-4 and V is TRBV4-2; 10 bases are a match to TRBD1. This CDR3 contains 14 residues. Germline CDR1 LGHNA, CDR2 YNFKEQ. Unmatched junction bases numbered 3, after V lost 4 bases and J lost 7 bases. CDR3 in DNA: TGTGCCAGCAGCCCGGGACAGGGGAGTGAAAAACTGTTTTTT. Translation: CASSPGQGSEKLFF.

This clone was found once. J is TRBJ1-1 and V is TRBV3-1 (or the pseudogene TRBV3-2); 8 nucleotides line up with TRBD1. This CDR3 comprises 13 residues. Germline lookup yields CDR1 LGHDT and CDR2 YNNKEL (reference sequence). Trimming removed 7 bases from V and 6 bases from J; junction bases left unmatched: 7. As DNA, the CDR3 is TGTGCCAGCACCCTCAGGGGGCTGGCTGAAGCTTTCTTT. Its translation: CASTLRGLAEAFF.

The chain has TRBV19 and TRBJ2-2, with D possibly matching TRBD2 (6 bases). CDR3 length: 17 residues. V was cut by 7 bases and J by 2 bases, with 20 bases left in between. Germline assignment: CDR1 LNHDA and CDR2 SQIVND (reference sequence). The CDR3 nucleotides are TGTGCCAGTAACGCGGGGACCTTCTACACCAACACCGGGGAGCTGTTTTTT. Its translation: CASNAGTFYTNTGELFF.

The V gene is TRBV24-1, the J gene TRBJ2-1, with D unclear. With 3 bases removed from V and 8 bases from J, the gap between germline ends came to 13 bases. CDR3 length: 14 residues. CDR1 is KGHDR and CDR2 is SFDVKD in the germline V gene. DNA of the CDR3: TGTGCCACCAGTGATCCCGGTTTTGGAGATGAGCAGTTCTTC. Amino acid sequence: CATSDPGFGDEQFF.

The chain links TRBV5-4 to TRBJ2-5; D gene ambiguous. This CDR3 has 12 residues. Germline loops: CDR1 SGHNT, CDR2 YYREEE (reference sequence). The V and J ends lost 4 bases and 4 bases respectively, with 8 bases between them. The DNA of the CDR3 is TGTGCCAGCAGCCAATCGGGAGAGACCCAGTACTTC. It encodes CASSQSGETQYF.

The CDR3 DNA follows: TGTGCCAGCAGTTTCTTTCGTGGAGCCGAACCTGAAGCTTTCTTT. It codes for CASSFFRGAEPEAFF. J is TRBJ1-1 and V is TRBV28; D gene ambiguous. CDR1 and CDR2 (germline): MDHEN, SYDVKM. The CDR3 is made up of 15 amino acids. Trimming pared 3 bases from V and 6 bases from J, leaving 17 bases between.

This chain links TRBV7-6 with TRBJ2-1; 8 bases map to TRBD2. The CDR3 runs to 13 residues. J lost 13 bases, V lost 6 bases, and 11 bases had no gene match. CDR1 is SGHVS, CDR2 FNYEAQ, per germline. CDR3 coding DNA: TGTGCCAGCAGTTCTAGCGGGCCCCTTGAACAGTTCTTC. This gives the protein CASSSSGPLEQFF.

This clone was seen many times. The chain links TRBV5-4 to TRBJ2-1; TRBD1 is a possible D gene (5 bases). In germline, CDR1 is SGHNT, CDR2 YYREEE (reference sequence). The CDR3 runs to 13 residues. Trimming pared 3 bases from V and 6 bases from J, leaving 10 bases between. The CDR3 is CASSWARGNEQFF. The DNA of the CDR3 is TGTGCCAGCAGCTGGGCTAGGGGCAATGAGCAGTTCTTC. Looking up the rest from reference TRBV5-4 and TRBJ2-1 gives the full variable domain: ETGVTQSPTHLIKTRGQQVTLRCSSQSGHNTVSWYQQALGQGPQFIFQYYREEENGRGNFPPRFSGLQFPNYSSELNVNALELDDSALYLCASSWARGNEQFFGPGTRLTVL.

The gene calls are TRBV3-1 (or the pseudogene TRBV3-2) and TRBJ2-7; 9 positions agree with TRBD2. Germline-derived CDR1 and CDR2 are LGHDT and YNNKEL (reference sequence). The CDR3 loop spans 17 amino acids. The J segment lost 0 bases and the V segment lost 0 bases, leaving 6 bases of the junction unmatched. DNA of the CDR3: TGTGCCAGCAGCCAAGAAGGGCAAGCGGGGGGCTCCTACGAGCAGTACGTC. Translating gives CASSQEGQAGGSYEQYV.

The CDR3 here is CASSPFSSPGYTF. The CDR3 region has the DNA TGTGCCAGCAGCCCGTTTTCTTCGCCCGGCTACACCTTC. The V and J genes are TRBV11-2 and TRBJ1-2; D gene unclear. V dropped 5 bases and J dropped 8 bases, with 15 bases sitting between them. CDR3 size: 13 residues. Germline V gene lookup returns CDR1 SGHAT and CDR2 FQNNGV.

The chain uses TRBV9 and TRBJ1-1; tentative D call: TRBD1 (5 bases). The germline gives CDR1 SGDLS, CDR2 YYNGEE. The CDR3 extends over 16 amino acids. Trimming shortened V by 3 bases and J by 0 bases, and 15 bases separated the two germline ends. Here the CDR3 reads CASSGGGGKMNTEAFF. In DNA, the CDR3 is TGTGCCAGCAGCGGTGGGGGAGGGAAGATGAACACTGAAGCTTTCTTT.

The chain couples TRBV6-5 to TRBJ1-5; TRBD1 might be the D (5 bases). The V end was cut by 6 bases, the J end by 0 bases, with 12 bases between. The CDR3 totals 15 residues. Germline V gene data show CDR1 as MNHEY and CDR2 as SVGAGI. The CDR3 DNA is TGTGCCAGCAGCAAGACGACAGTTAGCAATCAGCCCCAGCATTTT. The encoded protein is CASSKTTVSNQPQHF.

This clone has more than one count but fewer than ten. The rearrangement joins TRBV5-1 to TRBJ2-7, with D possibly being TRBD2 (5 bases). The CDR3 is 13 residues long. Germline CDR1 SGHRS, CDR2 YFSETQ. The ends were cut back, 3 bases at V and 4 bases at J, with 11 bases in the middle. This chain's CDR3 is CASSSAREYEQYF. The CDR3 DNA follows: TGCGCCAGCAGCTCGGCTAGGGAGTACGAGCAGTACTTC.

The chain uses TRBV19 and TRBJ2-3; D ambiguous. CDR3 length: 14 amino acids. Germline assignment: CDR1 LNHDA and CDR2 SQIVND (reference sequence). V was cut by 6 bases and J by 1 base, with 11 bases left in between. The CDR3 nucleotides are TGTGCCAGTAGCGTCGAGACCCGCACAGATACGCAGTATTTT. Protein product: CASSVETRTDTQYF.

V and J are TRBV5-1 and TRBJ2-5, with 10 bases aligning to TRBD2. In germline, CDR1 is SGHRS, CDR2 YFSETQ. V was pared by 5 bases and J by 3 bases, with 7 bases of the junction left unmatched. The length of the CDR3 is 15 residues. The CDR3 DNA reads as TGCGCCAGCAGTCGCGGGACTAGCGCCAAAGAGACCCAGTACTTC. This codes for CASSRGTSAKETQYF. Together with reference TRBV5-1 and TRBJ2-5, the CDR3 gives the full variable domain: KAGVTQTPRYLIKTRGQQVTLSCSPISGHRSVSWYQQTPGQGLQFLFEYFSETQRNKGNFPGRFSGRQFSNSRSEMNVSTLELGDSALYLCASSRGTSAKETQYFGPGTRLLVL.

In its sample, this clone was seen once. The CDR3 nucleotides are TGTGCCAGCAGCGTAGCCCCAACAACCAACTATGGCTACACCTTC. This sequence encodes CASSVAPTTNYGYTF. The rearrangement joins TRBV9 to TRBJ1-2; no clear D gene. The CDR3 runs to 15 residues. V lost 0 bases and J 2 bases, leaving 11 bases between the germline ends. In germline, CDR1 is SGDLS, CDR2 YYNGEE.

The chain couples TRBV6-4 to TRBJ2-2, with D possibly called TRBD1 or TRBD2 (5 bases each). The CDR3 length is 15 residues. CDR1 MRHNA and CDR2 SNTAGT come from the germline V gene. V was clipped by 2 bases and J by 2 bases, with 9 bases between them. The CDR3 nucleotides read TGTGCCAGCAGTGACCGGGACCGAAACACCGGGGAGCTGTTTTTT. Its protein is CASSDRDRNTGELFF.

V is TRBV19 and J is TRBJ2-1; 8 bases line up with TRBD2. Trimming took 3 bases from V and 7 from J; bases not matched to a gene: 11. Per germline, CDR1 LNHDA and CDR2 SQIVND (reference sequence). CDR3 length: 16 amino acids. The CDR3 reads CASSMMAGGLKNEQFF. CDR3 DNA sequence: TGTGCCAGTAGTATGATGGCGGGGGGCCTTAAAAATGAGCAGTTCTTC.